This is a list of T cell receptor beta chains from one sample in a study of blood T cell repertoires in COVID-19. Method: immunoSEQ multiplex PCR; TCRdb's copy keeps in-frame clones and lacks some. The sample has about 12,000 clones, around 90% seen once. What was sequenced was peripheral blood. Every receptor here comes from a human donor in a cohort sampled during active COVID-19. CDR3s include the opening cysteine and the closing phenylalanine or tryptophan. The D gene is left open where the match is weak. Rows may omit the clone size; those that give it use once, few, many or a size class.

V,J,size,D,CDR3,DNA
TRBV5-4,TRBJ1-6,NA,TRBD1,CASSLVGQGLSPLHF,TGTGCCAGCAGCTTGGTGGGACAGGGGCTTTCACCCCTCCACTTT
TRBV3-1/TRBV3-2,TRBJ2-3,NA,TRBD1,CASSQELRTGQSDTQYF,TGTGCCAGCAGCCAAGAGTTAAGGACAGGGCAATCAGATACGCAGTATTTT
TRBV6-1,TRBJ1-5,NA,NA,CASSEISGPQHF,TGTGCCAGCAGTGAAATTTCAGGGCCCCAGCATTTT
TRBV4-1,TRBJ2-1,NA,TRBD2,CASSPPPGLAGVGSYNEQFF,TGCGCCAGCAGCCCGCCACCGGGACTAGCGGGAGTCGGTTCCTACAATGAGCAGTTCTTC
TRBV19,TRBJ2-3,NA,NA,CASSIGASDRTDTQYF,TGTGCCAGTAGTATAGGGGCTAGCGACCGCACAGATACGCAGTATTTT
TRBV7-9,TRBJ2-1,NA,NA,CASSLLVGEQFF,TGTGCCAGCAGCTTACTAGTGGGTGAGCAGTTCTTC
TRBV7-9,TRBJ1-1,NA,NA,CASSRSGVDTEAFF,TGTGCCAGCAGCCGTTCGGGGGTGGACACTGAAGCTTTCTTT
TRBV4-2,TRBJ2-2,few,TRBD2,CASSQQAGGAGELFF,TGTGCCAGCAGCCAACAAGCGGGGGGTGCCGGGGAGCTGTTTTTT
TRBV5-4,TRBJ1-6,NA,NA,CASSLDRVKSPLHF,TGTGCCAGCAGCTTGGACAGGGTAAAATCACCCCTCCACTTT
TRBV6-5,TRBJ1-2,NA,NA,CASSYSGGNYGYTF,TGTGCCAGCAGTTACTCGGGAGGGAACTATGGCTACACCTTC
TRBV7-9,TRBJ1-6,NA,NA,CASSGGYNSPLHF,TGTGCCAGCAGTGGGGGGTATAATTCACCCCTCCACTTT
TRBV12-3/TRBV12-4,TRBJ2-5,NA,TRBD1,CASSTGQEETQYF,TGTGCCAGCAGTACGGGACAGGAGGAGACCCAGTACTTC
TRBV5-6,TRBJ2-5,NA,TRBD1,CASSLLDRGVWETQYF,TGTGCCAGCAGCTTACTGGACAGGGGAGTTTGGGAGACCCAGTACTTC
TRBV30,TRBJ2-7,NA,TRBD1,CAWGGTGVIFEQYF,TGTGCCTGGGGGGGGACAGGGGTGATTTTCGAGCAGTACTTC
TRBV5-4,TRBJ1-4,NA,TRBD1,CASSSDGTGSPNEKLFF,TGTGCCAGCAGCTCCGACGGGACAGGGAGCCCAAATGAAAAACTGTTTTTT
TRBV5-4,TRBJ1-5,NA,TRBD1,CASSQGQGWDQPQHF,TGTGCCAGCAGCCAGGGACAGGGTTGGGATCAGCCCCAGCATTTT
TRBV5-4,TRBJ1-3,NA,NA,CASSPRRGFSGNTIYF,TGTGCCAGCAGCCCCCGCAGGGGTTTCTCTGGAAACACCATATATTTT
TRBV2,TRBJ1-6,NA,NA,CASQTIGGAPLHF,TGTGCCAGCCAAACGATAGGGGGGGCACCCCTCCACTTT
TRBV28,TRBJ2-2,NA,NA,CASNPGGSGELFF,TGTGCCAGCAACCCGGGGGGCTCTGGGGAGCTGTTTTTT
TRBV28,TRBJ2-3,NA,TRBD2,CASSSPGLAGSDTQYF,TGTGCCAGCAGTTCGCCGGGACTAGCGGGATCAGATACGCAGTATTTT
TRBV7-8,TRBJ1-2,NA,TRBD1,CASGQGAGVGYGYTF,TGTGCCAGTGGACAGGGGGCAGGGGTGGGCTATGGCTACACCTTC
TRBV2,TRBJ2-6,NA,NA,CASSPTASGANVLTF,TGTGCCAGCAGTCCGACTGCATCTGGGGCCAACGTCCTGACTTTC
TRBV9,TRBJ1-3,NA,TRBD1,CASSGGGGISGNTIYF,TGTGCCAGCAGCGGAGGGGGCGGGATCTCTGGAAACACCATATATTTT
TRBV7-2,TRBJ2-2,NA,NA,CASSLARRSTGELFF,TGTGCCAGCAGCTTAGCGAGACGGAGCACCGGGGAGCTGTTTTTT
TRBV20-1,TRBJ1-4,NA,TRBD1,CSASRQGQSEKLFF,TGCAGTGCTAGTCGACAGGGGCAAAGCGAAAAACTGTTTTTT
TRBV15,TRBJ1-2,NA,NA,CATSREGRADFYGYTF,TGTGCCACCAGCAGAGAGGGCCGGGCGGACTTCTATGGCTACACCTTC
TRBV4-1,TRBJ2-4,NA,TRBD1,CASRHGQGFENIQYF,TGCGCCAGCCGACATGGACAGGGGTTCGAAAACATTCAGTACTTC
TRBV6-1,TRBJ2-3,NA,NA,CASSEGGMAQYF,TGTGCCAGCAGTGAAGGCGGGATGGCGCAGTATTTT
TRBV20-1,TRBJ1-4,NA,NA,CSASLQGGPNEKLFF,TGCAGTGCTAGTCTCCAGGGAGGACCTAATGAAAAACTGTTTTTT
TRBV7-8,TRBJ2-2,NA,TRBD2,CASSFTSGGASGELFF,TGTGCCAGCAGCTTTACCAGCGGGGGGGCCTCCGGGGAGCTGTTTTTT
TRBV5-1,TRBJ1-2,NA,NA,CASSLLASGTADGYTF,TGCGCCAGCAGCTTGCTGGCTTCCGGGACTGCCGATGGCTACACCTTC
TRBV9,TRBJ1-5,NA,TRBD1,CASSAAGGGQPQHF,TGTGCCAGCAGCGCCGCAGGGGGCGGGCAGCCCCAGCATTTT
TRBV6-6,TRBJ1-5,few,NA,CASSYRDGGDQPQHF,TGTGCCAGCAGTTACCGCGACGGGGGGGATCAGCCCCAGCATTTT
TRBV2,TRBJ2-3,NA,TRBD1,CASSDRTGLDDTQYF,TGTGCCAGCAGTGATAGGACAGGGCTGGACGATACGCAGTATTTT
TRBV5-5,TRBJ2-7,NA,NA,CASSLAGLYEQYF,TGTGCCAGCAGCTTGGCGGGACTCTACGAGCAGTACTTC
TRBV18,TRBJ1-1,NA,NA,CASSQSQGRWNTEAFF,TGTGCCAGCTCACAGAGCCAGGGGCGGTGGAACACTGAAGCTTTCTTT
TRBV6-5,TRBJ2-2,NA,TRBD1,CATSGQTLIGELFF,TGTGCCACCTCGGGACAGACTCTCATCGGGGAGCTGTTTTTT
TRBV5-1,TRBJ2-1,NA,TRBD2,CASSLGLAGSNEQFF,TGCGCCAGCAGCTTGGGACTAGCGGGGAGCAATGAGCAGTTCTTC
TRBV7-2,TRBJ1-1,NA,TRBD1,CASSFPGQGRTEAFF,TGTGCCAGCAGCTTCCCGGGACAGGGACGTACTGAAGCTTTCTTT
TRBV6-2/TRBV6-3,TRBJ2-1,NA,TRBD2,CASSSGLAGVSEQFF,TGTGCCAGCAGCTCGGGACTAGCGGGGGTCAGTGAGCAGTTCTTC
TRBV7-2,TRBJ1-1,NA,NA,CASSLAGEMRKRNTEAFF,TGTGCCAGCAGCTTAGCAGGAGAGATGCGCAAAAGGAACACTGAAGCTTTCTTT
TRBV12-5,TRBJ2-5,NA,NA,CASGKEETQYF,TGTGCTAGTGGGAAGGAGGAGACCCAGTACTTC
TRBV30,TRBJ1-2,NA,NA,CAWSVAQFLYGYTF,TGTGCCTGGAGTGTTGCACAGTTCCTTTATGGCTACACCTTC
TRBV6-2/TRBV6-3,TRBJ1-5,NA,NA,CASSDPGRPQHF,TGTGCCAGCAGTGACCCCGGGAGGCCCCAGCATTTT
TRBV19,TRBJ1-2,NA,NA,CASSPGGLGYGYTF,TGTGCCAGTAGTCCTGGAGGATTGGGCTATGGCTACACCTTC
TRBV7-9,TRBJ2-5,NA,NA,CASGPGHSQETQYF,TGTGCCAGCGGGCCGGGACACAGTCAAGAGACCCAGTACTTC
TRBV30,TRBJ1-2,NA,NA,CAWSVYGYGYTF,TGTGCCTGGAGTGTATACGGCTATGGCTACACCTTC
TRBV6-4,TRBJ2-2,NA,NA,CASSRQGSGELFF,TGTGCCAGCAGTCGTCAGGGCTCCGGGGAGCTGTTTTTT
TRBV27,TRBJ2-7,NA,TRBD1,CASSLRQGGEQYF,TGTGCCAGCAGTCTACGACAGGGCGGCGAGCAGTACTTC
TRBV19,TRBJ1-1,NA,TRBD1,CASSIVARGHTEAFF,TGTGCCAGTAGTATAGTCGCCAGGGGGCACACTGAAGCTTTCTTT
TRBV15,TRBJ1-1,NA,TRBD1,CATSRPGTVTEAFF,TGTGCCACCAGCAGACCCGGGACAGTCACTGAAGCTTTCTTT
TRBV27,TRBJ2-3,NA,TRBD1,CATAGQGGPDTQYF,TGTGCCACCGCGGGACAGGGGGGGCCAGATACGCAGTATTTT
TRBV20-1,TRBJ1-2,NA,NA,CSASRPGSGYGYTF,TGCAGTGCTAGTAGGCCAGGGTCTGGCTATGGCTACACCTTC
TRBV15,TRBJ2-3,NA,TRBD1,CATSRGQGASTTDTQYF,TGTGCCACCAGCAGAGGCCAGGGGGCATCTACTACAGATACGCAGTATTTT
TRBV5-4,TRBJ1-4,once,TRBD1,CASSLRQGGEKLFF,TGTGCCAGCAGCTTGCGACAGGGTGGGGAAAAACTGTTTTTT
TRBV15,TRBJ2-5,NA,TRBD1,CATSRDGTYRTGAETQYF,TGTGCCACCAGCAGAGATGGAACCTACCGGACAGGGGCAGAGACCCAGTACTTC
TRBV23-1,TRBJ2-7,NA,TRBD2,CASSRGQGTSPPGDEQYF,TGCGCCAGCAGTCGGGGGCAGGGGACTAGCCCCCCAGGGGACGAGCAGTACTTC
TRBV30,TRBJ2-3,NA,NA,CAWSVIRGTDTQYF,TGTGCCTGGAGTGTAATCCGGGGCACAGATACGCAGTATTTT
TRBV24-1,TRBJ2-5,NA,TRBD1,CATSDRRDRDSETQYF,TGTGCCACCAGTGATCGCCGGGACAGGGATTCGGAGACCCAGTACTTC
TRBV27,TRBJ2-3,NA,TRBD2,CASSSLRRGGPPDTQYF,TGTGCCAGCAGTTCCCTTAGGCGGGGGGGCCCCCCAGATACGCAGTATTTT